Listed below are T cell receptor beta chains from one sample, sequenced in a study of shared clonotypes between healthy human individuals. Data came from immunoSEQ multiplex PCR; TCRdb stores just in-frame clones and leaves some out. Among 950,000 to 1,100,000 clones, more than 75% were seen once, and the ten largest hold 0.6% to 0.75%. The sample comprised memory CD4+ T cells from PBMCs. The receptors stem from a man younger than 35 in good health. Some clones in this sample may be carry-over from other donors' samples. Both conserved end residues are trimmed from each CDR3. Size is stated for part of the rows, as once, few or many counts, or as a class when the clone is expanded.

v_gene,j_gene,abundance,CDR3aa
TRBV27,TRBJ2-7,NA,ASSLPSQTFDSYYSYEQY
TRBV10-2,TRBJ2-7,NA,ASSESQGMDYEQY
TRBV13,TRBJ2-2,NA,ASSFPLAGNTGELF
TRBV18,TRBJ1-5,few,ASSRYRTGSNQPQH
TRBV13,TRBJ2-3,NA,ASSSGETQY
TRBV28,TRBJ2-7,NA,ASSLESGRTREQY
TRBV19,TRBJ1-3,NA,AVGDSRTPSGNTIY
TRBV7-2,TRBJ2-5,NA,ASSSAFRETQY
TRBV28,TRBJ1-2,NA,ASSLGQNYGYT
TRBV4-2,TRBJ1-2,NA,ASRGRTPGYT
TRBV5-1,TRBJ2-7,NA,ASSWTSGSYEQY
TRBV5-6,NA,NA,ASSLAGQATYEQY
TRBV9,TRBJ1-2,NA,ASSVGGVPYGYT
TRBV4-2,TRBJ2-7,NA,ASSQVGSSYEQY
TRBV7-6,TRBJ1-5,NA,ASSLAGTGNQPQH
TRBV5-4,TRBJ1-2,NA,ASSRNRGSNGYT
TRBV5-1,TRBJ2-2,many,ASSLTGNTGELF
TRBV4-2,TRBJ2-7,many,ASSPIGSGSRDEQY
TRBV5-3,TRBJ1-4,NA,ARSLAEGTEDRNEKLF
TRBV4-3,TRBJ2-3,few,ASSQDGQPTTDTQY
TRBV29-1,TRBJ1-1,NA,SVRFGTAVEAF
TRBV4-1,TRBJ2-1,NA,ASSPPLPEVHNEQF
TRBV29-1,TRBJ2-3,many,SVVGGQGADTQY
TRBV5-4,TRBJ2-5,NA,ASSPTGVEETQY
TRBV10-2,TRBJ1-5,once,ASSESNSNQPQH
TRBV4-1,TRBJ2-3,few,ASSQDEAGGRVDTQY
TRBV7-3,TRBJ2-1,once,ASSSQERSHNEQF